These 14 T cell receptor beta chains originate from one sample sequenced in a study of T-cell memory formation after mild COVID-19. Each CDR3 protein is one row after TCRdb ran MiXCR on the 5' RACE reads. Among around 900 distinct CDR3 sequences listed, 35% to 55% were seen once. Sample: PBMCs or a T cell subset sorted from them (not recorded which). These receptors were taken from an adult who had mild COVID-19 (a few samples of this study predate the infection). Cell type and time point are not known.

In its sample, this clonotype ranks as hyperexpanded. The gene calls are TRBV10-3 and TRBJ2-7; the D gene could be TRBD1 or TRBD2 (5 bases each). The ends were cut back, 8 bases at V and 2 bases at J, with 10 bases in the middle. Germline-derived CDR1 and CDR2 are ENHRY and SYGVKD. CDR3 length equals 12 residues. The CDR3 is CAIRDGTYEQYF. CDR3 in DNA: TGTGCCATCCGGGACGGCACCTACGAGCAGTACTTC.

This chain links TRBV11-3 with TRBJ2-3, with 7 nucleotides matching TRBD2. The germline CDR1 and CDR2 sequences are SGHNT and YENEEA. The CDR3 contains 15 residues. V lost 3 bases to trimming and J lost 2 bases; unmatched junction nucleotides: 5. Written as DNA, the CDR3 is TGTGCCAGCAGCTTTCTAGCGGACAACACAGATACGCAGTATTTT. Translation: CASSFLADNTDTQYF.

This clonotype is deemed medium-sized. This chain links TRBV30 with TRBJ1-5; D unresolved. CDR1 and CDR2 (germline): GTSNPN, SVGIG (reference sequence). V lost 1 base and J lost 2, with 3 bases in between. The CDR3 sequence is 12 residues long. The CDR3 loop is CAWSGGNQPQHF. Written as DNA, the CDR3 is TGTGCCTGGAGTGGGGGCAATCAGCCCCAGCATTTT.

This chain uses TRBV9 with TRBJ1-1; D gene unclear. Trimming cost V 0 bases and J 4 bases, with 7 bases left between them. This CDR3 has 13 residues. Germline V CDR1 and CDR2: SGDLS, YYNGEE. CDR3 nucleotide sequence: TGTGCCAGCAGCGTAGGGACGGGCACTGAAGCTTTCTTT. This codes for CASSVGTGTEAFF.

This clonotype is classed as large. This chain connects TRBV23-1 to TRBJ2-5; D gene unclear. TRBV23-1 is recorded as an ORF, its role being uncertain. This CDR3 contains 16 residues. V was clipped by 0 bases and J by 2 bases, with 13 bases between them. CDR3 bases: TGCGCCAGCAGTCAATCTGACGGCGAGATACAAGAGACCCAGTACTTC. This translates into CASSQSDGEIQETQYF.

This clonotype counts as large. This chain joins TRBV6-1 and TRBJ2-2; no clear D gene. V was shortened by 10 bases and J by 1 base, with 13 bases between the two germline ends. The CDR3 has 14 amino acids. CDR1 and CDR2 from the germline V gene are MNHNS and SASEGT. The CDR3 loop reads CAIHQTENTGELFF. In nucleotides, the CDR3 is TGTGCCATTCACCAGACGGAGAACACCGGGGAGCTGTTTTTT.

Here the CDR3 DNA reads TGTGCCAGCAGTTACCTGACAGGTAGCTCCTACGAGCAGTACTTC. It yields the protein CASSYLTGSSYEQYF. The rearrangement links TRBV6-6 to TRBJ2-7; possible D gene TRBD1, 6 bases. Trimming shortened V by 2 bases and J by 0 bases, and 11 bases separated the two germline ends. The CDR3 covers 15 residues. CDR1 MNHNY and CDR2 SVGAGI come from the germline V gene (reference sequence).

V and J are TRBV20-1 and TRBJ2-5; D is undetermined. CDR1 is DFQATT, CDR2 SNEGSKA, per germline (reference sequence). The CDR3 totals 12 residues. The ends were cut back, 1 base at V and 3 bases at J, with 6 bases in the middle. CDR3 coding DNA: TGCAGTGCTAGAGTGCCAAAAGAGACCCAGTACTTC. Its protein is CSARVPKETQYF.

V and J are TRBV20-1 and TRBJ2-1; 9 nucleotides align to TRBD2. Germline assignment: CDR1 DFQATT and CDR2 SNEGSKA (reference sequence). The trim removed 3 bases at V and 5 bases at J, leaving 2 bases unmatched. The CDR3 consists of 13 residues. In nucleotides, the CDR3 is TGCAGTGCTAGGACTAGCGGAGACAATGAGCAGTTCTTC. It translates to CSARTSGDNEQFF.

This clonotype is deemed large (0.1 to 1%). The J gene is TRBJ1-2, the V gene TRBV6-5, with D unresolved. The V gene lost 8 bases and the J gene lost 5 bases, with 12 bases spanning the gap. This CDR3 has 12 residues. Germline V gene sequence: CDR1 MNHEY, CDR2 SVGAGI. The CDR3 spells CASGNLGYGYTF. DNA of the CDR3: TGTGCCAGCGGTAATTTGGGTTATGGCTACACCTTC.

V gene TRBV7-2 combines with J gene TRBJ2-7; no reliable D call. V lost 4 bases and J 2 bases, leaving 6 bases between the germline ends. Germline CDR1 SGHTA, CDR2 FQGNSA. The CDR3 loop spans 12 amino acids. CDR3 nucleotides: TGTGCCAGCAGCTCCTTTCCCTACGAGCAGTACTTC. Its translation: CASSSFPYEQYF.

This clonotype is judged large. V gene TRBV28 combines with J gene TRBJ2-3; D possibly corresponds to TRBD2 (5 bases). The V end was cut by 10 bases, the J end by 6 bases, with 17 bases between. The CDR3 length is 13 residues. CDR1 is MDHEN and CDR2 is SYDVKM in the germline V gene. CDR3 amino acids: CATEGGVGDTQYF. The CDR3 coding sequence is TGTGCCACCGAGGGTGGGGTCGGGGATACGCAGTATTTT.

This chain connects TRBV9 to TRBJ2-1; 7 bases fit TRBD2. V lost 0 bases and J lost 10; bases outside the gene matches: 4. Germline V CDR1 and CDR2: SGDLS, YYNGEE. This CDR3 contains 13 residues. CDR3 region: CASSVGVGGEQFF. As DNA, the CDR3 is TGTGCCAGCAGCGTAGGCGTGGGGGGGGAGCAGTTCTTC.

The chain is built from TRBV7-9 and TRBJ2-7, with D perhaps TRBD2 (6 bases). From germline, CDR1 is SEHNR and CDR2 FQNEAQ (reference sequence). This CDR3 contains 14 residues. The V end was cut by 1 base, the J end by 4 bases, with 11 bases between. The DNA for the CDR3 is TGTGCCAGCAGCTTAGGGCCTAGCGAGTACGAGCAGTACTTC. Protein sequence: CASSLGPSEYEQYF.